A single sample gave rise to the 2 T cell receptor beta chains below, sequenced in a study of cytotoxic CD8 clonotypes in ibrutinib-treated CLL. Some clones are missing from TCRdb's copy, which holds only in-frame ones; the method was immunoSEQ multiplex PCR. The data hold approximately 70,000 clones, with 90% observed a single time. The sample here was PBMCs, taken after 12 months of ibrutinib treatment. These receptors were collected from a human donor with chronic lymphocytic leukemia.

This chain joins TRBV19 and TRBJ2-7; TRBD2 matches 7 bases. Germline lookup yields CDR1 LNHDA and CDR2 SQIVND (reference sequence). Germline trimming cut 5 bases from V and 3 bases from J; bases unmatched to any gene: 22. This CDR3 has 19 residues. CDR3 region: CASSSRLAGRDGRIYEQYF. The CDR3 coding sequence is TGTGCCAGTAGTTCCAGACTAGCCGGACGAGACGGACGGATCTACGAGCAGTACTTC.

The V and J genes are TRBV2 and TRBJ1-5; D is undetermined. This CDR3 spans 13 amino acids. V lost 4 bases and J 7 bases, leaving 11 bases between the germline ends. The germline CDR1 and CDR2 sequences are SNHLY and FYNNEI. CDR3 nucleotides: TGTGCCAGCAGTGTCGACCGACAACAGCCCCAGCATTTT. Amino acid sequence: CASSVDRQQPQHF.